The following is a TCR beta chain sequence with its context. The antigen is unknown. Profiled with immunoSEQ multiplex PCR; TCRdb holds only in-frame clones, not every one. The sample has 2,500,000 or so clones, 85% to 95% seen once. Researchers partitioned CD4+ cells into CD45RA+ naive and CD45RA-negative memory subsets. With 3 bases removed from V and 3 bases from J, the gap between germline ends came to 3 bases. CDR3 length: 11 amino acids. Germline assignment: CDR1 SGHDT and CDR2 YYEEEE. This specimen comes from a study of shared clonotypes between healthy human individuals. At the level of the study: Ranging from 18 to 49 in age, donors were a couple of women and a few men.

Overall study findings and caveats: Sorted-subset samples were not fully sequenced, rarefaction indicated.

Input material: naive CD4+ T cells sorted from blood. The sample's subset: CD45RA+ positively selected. This sequence joins TRBV5-6 and TRBJ1-2; D is unclear. The sequence derives from a man between 18 and 29 years old in good health. The CDR3 DNA reads TGTGCCAGCAGCTCAGACTATGGCTACACCTTC. Translating it yields CASSSDYGYTF.